The TCR beta chain described here comes from a study of CD8 T cells in ankylosing spondylitis. Study-wide points: CD8+ by phenotype, disease-linked clones were relatively rare in peripheral blood. What seemed typical of ankylosing spondylitis blood was a TCR beta motif built from several highly homologous variants.

In regard to this clonotype: Its antigen is unknown.

Each TCR beta library was made by quantitative 5'-RACE that incorporated molecular barcodes. TCRdb called the 5' RACE reads again in MiXCR, with one record for every CDR3 protein. This repertoire shows about 840,000 distinct CDR3 sequences, approximately 12% found once; its top ten account for 0.51%. CDR1 and CDR2 (germline): SGHAT, FQDESV (reference sequence). The V and J ends lost 7 bases and 1 base, in that order; junction bases with no gene match: 9. This CDR3 contains 16 residues. Sequencing was performed on blood, either unsorted or a sorted T cell fraction (not recorded which). This TCR came from a male donor with ankylosing spondylitis. V gene TRBV11-1 combines with J gene TRBJ2-1; 8 nucleotides align to TRBD2. The CDR3 loop reads CASTLEIAGSYNEQFF. CDR3 sequence (DNA): TGTGCCAGCACCCTAGAAATAGCGGGATCCTACAATGAGCAGTTCTTC.